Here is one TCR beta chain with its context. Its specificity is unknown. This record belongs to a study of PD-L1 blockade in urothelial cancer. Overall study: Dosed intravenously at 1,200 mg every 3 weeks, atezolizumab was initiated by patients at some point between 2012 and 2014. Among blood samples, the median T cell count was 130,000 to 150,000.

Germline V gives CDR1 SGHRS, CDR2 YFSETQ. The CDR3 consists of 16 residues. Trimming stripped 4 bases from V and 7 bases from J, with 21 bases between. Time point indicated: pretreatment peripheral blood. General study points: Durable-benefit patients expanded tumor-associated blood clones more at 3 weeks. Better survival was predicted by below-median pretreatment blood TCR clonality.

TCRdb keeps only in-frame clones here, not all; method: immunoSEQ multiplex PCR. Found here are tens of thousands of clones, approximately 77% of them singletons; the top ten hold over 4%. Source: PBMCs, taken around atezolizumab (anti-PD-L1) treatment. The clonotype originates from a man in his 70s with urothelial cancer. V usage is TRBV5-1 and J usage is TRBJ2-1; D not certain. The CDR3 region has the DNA TGCGCCAGCAGCCTACCTACAGACCCTTCGGCGAATGAGCAGTTCTTC. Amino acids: CASSLPTDPSANEQFF.